This passage covers 32 T cell receptor beta chains from one sample sequenced in a study of T cell responses to AZD1222 COVID-19 vaccine. Using immunoSEQ multiplex PCR, the repertoire was profiled, and TCRdb retains in-frame clones only, with some absent. The sample includes approximately 150,000 clones, approximately 90% of them seen just once. The input for sequencing was peripheral blood, taken 28 days after the second AZD1222 dose. These receptors all come from an adult who received the AZD1222 COVID-19 vaccine.

This chain links TRBV6-5 with TRBJ2-1, with 10 bases that match TRBD2. The junction had 9 bases not matched to a gene; V was cut back by 6 bases and J by 7 bases. The CDR3 runs 15 residues. CDR1 is MNHEY, CDR2 SVGAGI, per germline. The CDR3 DNA sequence: TGTGCCAGCAGACCTCCTAGCGGGAGTAAAAATGAGCAGTTCTTC. Protein sequence: CASRPPSGSKNEQFF.

This sequence joins TRBV7-2 and TRBJ1-1, with 12 bases fitting TRBD1. Germline CDR1 SGHTA, CDR2 FQGNSA. The CDR3 is 17 residues long. Trimming cost V 5 bases and J 5 bases; bases outside gene matches: 12. The chain's CDR3 is CASSLTGTGGDGTEAFF. The DNA of the CDR3 is TGTGCCAGCAGCCTGACCGGGACAGGGGGCGATGGGACTGAAGCTTTCTTT.

This chain links TRBV12-3 or TRBV12-4 with TRBJ1-1; TRBD1 might be the D (6 bases). This CDR3 is 12 amino acids long. V lost 6 bases to trimming and J lost 9 bases, with 14 bases between them. The CDR3 sequence is CASSLDRIQAFF. The DNA for the CDR3 is TGTGCCAGCAGCCTTGACAGGATTCAAGCTTTCTTT.

The chain combines TRBV11-2 with TRBJ2-7; 14 bases align to TRBD2. In germline, CDR1 is SGHAT, CDR2 FQNNGV. J lost 5 bases, V lost 5 bases, and 5 bases had no gene match. CDR3 size: 15 residues. The CDR3 protein is CASSPGLAGEDEQYF. The CDR3 bases are TGTGCCAGCAGCCCGGGACTAGCGGGAGAGGACGAGCAGTACTTC.

This clone has only one observation. The V call is TRBV30, the J call TRBJ1-1, with D maybe TRBD1 (6 bases). The germline V gene encodes CDR1 GTSNPN and CDR2 SVGIG (reference sequence). This CDR3 comprises 13 residues. V lost 2 bases and J lost 10, with 17 bases in between. The CDR3 here is CAWSLQQGSGAFF. CDR3 bases: TGTGCCTGGAGTCTCCAACAGGGTTCCGGAGCTTTCTTT.

The chain has TRBV12-2 and TRBJ2-7; the DNA was not compared with TRBD2, the D call given in the table. TRBV12-2 is noted as a pseudogene. The CDR3 has 15 amino acids. In nucleotides, the CDR3 is TGTGCAAGTCGCTTACGGGAGACAGTAGCCTACGAGCAGTACTTC. Translating it yields CASRLRETVAYEQYF.

This chain links TRBV6-5 with TRBJ1-2; D perhaps matches TRBD1 (5 bases). The V gene lost 5 bases and the J gene lost 3 bases, with 10 bases spanning the gap. The CDR3 extends over 13 amino acids. Germline V CDR1 and CDR2: MNHEY, SVGAGI. In DNA, the CDR3 is TGTGCCAGCAGTCCCCTGGGGGACTATGGCTACACCTTC. The encoded protein is CASSPLGDYGYTF.

This clone was counted once. The chain uses TRBV5-1 and TRBJ1-4, with a possible D match to TRBD1 (5 bases). CDR3 size: 13 residues. The germline V gene has CDR1 SGHRS and CDR2 YFSETQ. Trimming shortened V by 3 bases and J by 8 bases, and 11 bases separated the two germline ends. The CDR3 nucleotides read TGCGCCAGCAGCTCTCCGGGGGAAGAAAAACTGTTTTTT. Amino acids: CASSSPGEEKLFF.

The table lists this clone with a count of one. This chain links TRBV4-1 with TRBJ1-1, with 11 positions matching TRBD1. The J segment lost 3 bases and the V segment lost 7 bases, leaving 7 bases of the junction unmatched. The CDR3 has 15 residues. Germline loops: CDR1 MGHRA, CDR2 YSYEKL. CDR3 coding DNA: TGCGCCAGCACCCCTGGACAGGGGGCTGACACTGAAGCTTTCTTT. Translated: CASTPGQGADTEAFF.

The V and J genes are TRBV5-6 and TRBJ2-7; D unresolved. Germline-derived CDR1 and CDR2 are SGHDT and YYEEEE. V was pared by 1 base and J by 7 bases, with 15 bases between. CDR3 size: 14 residues. In nucleotides, the CDR3 is TGTGCCAGCAGCTTGAGGGTGGGCCTAGAGGAGCAGTACTTC. Residues: CASSLRVGLEEQYF.

The chain uses TRBV30 and TRBJ2-1; the D gene is possibly TRBD2 (5 bases). Germline lookup yields CDR1 GTSNPN and CDR2 SVGIG (reference sequence). The CDR3 sequence is 15 residues long. The V end lost 0 bases, the J end lost 2 bases, and 11 bases lay between the germline ends. CDR3 in amino acids: CAWSVLGMTYNEQFF. The CDR3 DNA is TGTGCCTGGAGTGTACTCGGGATGACCTACAATGAGCAGTTCTTC.

The chain employs TRBV24-1 and TRBJ1-1; weak D call: TRBD1 (6 bases). The V gene's germline CDR1 is KGHDR and CDR2 SFDVKD. The V end lost 3 bases, the J end lost 6 bases, and 10 bases lay between the germline ends. The CDR3 runs to 13 residues. Here the CDR3 reads CATSDPGQPEAFF. In nucleotides, the CDR3 is TGTGCCACCAGTGATCCCGGACAGCCTGAAGCTTTCTTT.

CDR3 sequence reads: CASSQDGEWDTEAFF. Written as DNA, the CDR3 is TGCGCCAGCAGCCAAGATGGGGAATGGGACACTGAAGCTTTCTTT. The chain couples TRBV4-1 to TRBJ1-1, with D hard to call. This CDR3 spans 15 amino acids. Germline V CDR1 and CDR2: MGHRA, YSYEKL. V lost 0 bases and J 3 bases, leaving 11 bases between the germline ends.

This clone was detected a few times. V gene TRBV4-1 combines with J gene TRBJ2-7; the D is unclear. Germline assignment: CDR1 MGHRA and CDR2 YSYEKL. The CDR3 totals 13 residues. The ends were cut back, 0 bases at V and 3 bases at J, with 6 bases in the middle. CDR3 loop: CASSQDLDYEQYF. The CDR3 DNA sequence: TGCGCCAGCAGCCAAGATTTAGACTACGAGCAGTACTTC.

This sequence joins TRBV4-1 and TRBJ2-3, with TRBD2 matching over 10 bases. The CDR3 runs 19 residues. Germline V gene data show CDR1 as MGHRA and CDR2 as YSYEKL. The J segment lost 0 bases and the V segment lost 4 bases, leaving 13 bases of the junction unmatched. The CDR3 spells CASSLTPGTSAVSTDTQYF. Here the CDR3 DNA reads TGCGCCAGCAGCCTCACGCCCGGGACTAGCGCCGTTAGCACAGATACGCAGTATTTT.

This clone was counted once. The rearrangement joins TRBV5-4 to TRBJ2-2; 8 positions agree with TRBD2. Germline V gene data show CDR1 as SGHNT and CDR2 as YYREEE (reference sequence). The CDR3 runs to 16 residues. Unmatched junction bases numbered 13, after V lost 9 bases and J lost 3 bases. Here the CDR3 reads CAISPPAGVYTGELFF. CDR3 in DNA: TGTGCCATTTCCCCCCCAGCGGGAGTCTACACCGGGGAGCTGTTTTTT.

The V and J genes are TRBV12-5 and TRBJ2-5; 13 bases are shared with TRBD2. The trim removed 8 bases at V and 2 bases at J, leaving 5 bases unmatched. CDR1 and CDR2 (germline): LGHNT, FRNRAP. The CDR3 spans 15 residues. CDR3 sequence: CASTGTSGTQETQYF. CDR3 DNA: TGTGCTAGTACCGGGACTAGCGGGACTCAAGAGACCCAGTACTTC.

Remarks on this clone: Other DNA sequences in the sample encode the same CDR3. V and J are TRBV5-8 and TRBJ2-5, with D hard to call. There are 12 residues in the CDR3. Germline CDR1 is SGHTS and CDR2 is YDEGEE. Trimming took 4 bases from V and 2 from J, leaving 6 bases between them. As DNA, the CDR3 is TGTGCCAGCAGCCGACAACAAGAGACCCAGTACTTC. As protein: CASSRQQETQYF.

The chain joins TRBV11-3 to TRBJ2-7; 7 bases map to TRBD2. This CDR3 has 14 amino acids. The V gene end was trimmed by 5 bases and the J gene end by 0 bases; junction bases not matched to a gene: 4. Germline CDR1 is SGHNT and CDR2 is YENEEA. The CDR3 nucleotides read TGTGCCAGCAGCCCCGGGAGGTTCTCCTACGAGCAGTACTTC. Protein product: CASSPGRFSYEQYF.

The gene calls are TRBV30 and TRBJ2-3; D is possibly TRBD2 (6 bases). The CDR3 length is 14 residues. Looked up from germline, CDR1 is GTSNPN and CDR2 is SVGIG (reference sequence). V was trimmed by 4 bases and J by 5 bases, leaving 16 bases between them. CDR3: CAWKKRTTRDTQYF. Written as DNA, the CDR3 is TGTGCCTGGAAAAAGAGGACTACCCGAGATACGCAGTATTTT.

This CDR3 reads CASSLGQETQGYF. In nucleotides, the CDR3 is TGTGCCAGCAGCTTAGGACAGGAAACCCAGGGGTACTTC. The chain combines TRBV11-2 with TRBJ2-7; a possible D gene is TRBD1 (6 bases). The germline gives CDR1 SGHAT, CDR2 FQNNGV. Trimming removed 1 base at V and 12 bases at J, with 16 bases between. The CDR3 has 13 residues.

This chain links TRBV10-2 with TRBJ1-5; D unclear. V was pared by 7 bases and J by 6 bases, with 13 bases between. Germline V CDR1 and CDR2: WSHSY, SAAADI. The CDR3 spans 13 residues. CDR3 in DNA: TGCGCCAGCACGCGAGACCTTAGTCAGCCCCAGCATTTT. It translates to CASTRDLSQPQHF.

V is TRBV7-2 and J is TRBJ2-5, with D perhaps TRBD1 (6 bases). The CDR3 contains 15 residues. With 5 bases removed from V and 4 bases from J, the gap between germline ends came to 17 bases. The germline gives CDR1 SGHTA, CDR2 FQGNSA. CDR3 amino acids: CASSPDRRLIETQYF. In DNA form, the CDR3 reads TGTGCCAGCAGCCCAGACAGGCGTCTAATAGAGACCCAGTACTTC. The full variable domain, completed using reference TRBV7-2 and TRBJ2-5, is GAGVSQSPSNKVTEKGKDVELRCDPISGHTALYWYRQSLGQGLEFLIYFQGNSAPDKSGLPSDRFSAERTGGSVSTLTIQRTQQEDSAVYLCASSPDRRLIETQYFGPGTRLLVL.

This rearrangement joins TRBV30 to TRBJ2-3, with 8 bases aligning to TRBD2. V shed 3 bases and J 4 bases; nucleotides not matched to a gene: 9. Germline lookup yields CDR1 GTSNPN and CDR2 SVGIG (reference sequence). The CDR3 totals 15 residues. CDR3 DNA sequence: TGTGCCTGGAGGGAAAGCGGGAGATGGGCAGATACGCAGTATTTT. Its protein is CAWRESGRWADTQYF.

The gene calls are TRBV5-4 and TRBJ2-7; tentative D call: TRBD2 (6 bases). This CDR3 contains 15 residues. Per the germline V gene, CDR1 is SGHNT and CDR2 is YYREEE (reference sequence). Trimming pared 0 bases from V and 3 bases from J, leaving 13 bases between. This CDR3 is CASSLGLGNFYEQYF. The CDR3 DNA follows: TGTGCCAGCAGCTTGGGACTAGGAAATTTCTACGAGCAGTACTTC.

The chain employs TRBV5-4 and TRBJ1-2; weak D call: TRBD1 (6 bases). Germline V gene data show CDR1 as SGHNT and CDR2 as YYREEE (reference sequence). This CDR3 has 15 amino acids. Trimming removed 7 bases at V and 4 bases at J, with 20 bases between. This CDR3 is CASRDQGPLGYGYTF. The CDR3 DNA reads TGTGCCAGCCGTGACCAGGGGCCGCTTGGCTATGGCTACACCTTC. The full variable domain, in which reference TRBV5-4 and TRBJ1-2 provide the parts outside the CDR3, is ETGVTQSPTHLIKTRGQQVTLRCSSQSGHNTVSWYQQALGQGPQFIFQYYREEENGRGNFPPRFSGLQFPNYSSELNVNALELDDSALYLCASRDQGPLGYGYTFGSGTRLTVV.

A few counts support this clone. This chain uses TRBV19 with TRBJ2-1; 7 bases align to TRBD1. V was pared by 6 bases and J by 0 bases, with 5 bases of the junction left unmatched. Per germline, CDR1 LNHDA and CDR2 SQIVND (reference sequence). The CDR3 loop spans 15 amino acids. CDR3 amino acids: CASREDRASYNEQFF. CDR3 sequence (DNA): TGTGCCAGTAGGGAAGACAGGGCCTCCTACAATGAGCAGTTCTTC.

This chain connects TRBV30 to TRBJ1-4, with D unresolved. The V and J ends lost 2 bases and 7 bases respectively, with 11 bases between them. Germline CDR1 and CDR2: GTSNPN and SVGIG (reference sequence). This CDR3 is 13 amino acids long. Here the CDR3 reads CAWSWWGGEKLFF. Written as DNA, the CDR3 is TGTGCCTGGAGTTGGTGGGGTGGTGAAAAACTGTTTTTT.

This clone was seen just once. The genes are TRBV1 and TRBJ2-7. TRBV1 is termed a pseudogene. This CDR3 region has 15 residues. Written as DNA, the CDR3 is TGCACCAGCCCCCAGAGGGGAAAGGGGTCCGGCGAGCAGTACTTC. The encoded protein is CTSPQRGKGSGEQYF.

The rearrangement joins TRBV5-1 to TRBJ2-3; 13 positions agree with TRBD2. The ends lost 1 base at V and 6 bases at J; junction bases unmatched: 2. The CDR3 is 15 residues long. Germline assignment: CDR1 SGHRS and CDR2 YFSETQ. CDR3 region: CASSLWTSGSDTQYF. CDR3 in DNA: TGCGCCAGCAGCTTGTGGACTAGCGGGAGTGATACGCAGTATTTT.

This chain uses TRBV6-4 with TRBJ1-2, with 10 positions matching TRBD1. The trim removed 4 bases at V and 4 bases at J, leaving 6 bases unmatched. The germline CDR1 and CDR2 sequences are MRHNA and SNTAGT. The CDR3 covers 15 residues. The CDR3 coding sequence is TGTGCCAGCAGTGCCGAGACAGGGGGCACCTATGGCTACACCTTC. Residues: CASSAETGGTYGYTF.

J is TRBJ2-7 and V is TRBV10-2; D is unclear. CDR3 length: 11 residues. Deletions cut 3 bases from V and 2 bases from J, with 2 bases between. Germline CDR1 is WSHSY and CDR2 is SAAADI. The CDR3 reads CASSDAYEQYF. The CDR3 DNA reads TGCGCCAGCAGTGACGCCTACGAGCAGTACTTC.